This entry lists 23 T cell receptor beta chains sequenced from one sample in a study of cytomegalovirus exposure and HLA in healthy donors. This PCR relied on a set of 60 Vbeta primers and 13 Jbeta primers. The repertoire was sequenced with immunoSEQ multiplex PCR; TCRdb's copy has only in-frame clones and lacks some. This sample has some 150,000 clones, with over 75% found just once. The sequencing sample was made of PBMCs. These receptors were obtained from a woman between 35 and 50 years old in good health and CMV-seropositive.

The V call is TRBV29-1, the J call TRBJ2-1; no clear D. The CDR3 totals 12 residues. Germline values: CDR1 SQVTM, CDR2 ANQGSEA. V lost 4 bases and J lost 10, with 14 bases in between. The CDR3 spells CSVASSLEEQFF. CDR3 nucleotide sequence: TGCAGCGTTGCCTCCTCTTTAGAAGAGCAGTTCTTC.

The chain uses TRBV5-4 and TRBJ2-1, with D unresolved. CDR1 and CDR2 (germline): SGHNT, YYREEE (reference sequence). V lost 0 bases, J lost 8 bases, and 9 bases lay in between. The CDR3 contains 13 residues. In DNA, the CDR3 is TGTGCCAGCAGCTTGGTTGGTGGGCATGAGCAGTTCTTC. Amino acid sequence: CASSLVGGHEQFF.

V usage is TRBV15 and J usage is TRBJ2-7, with no clear D. Between the trimmed V and J ends, which lost 4 bases and 1 base, there was a span of 5 bases. CDR1 and CDR2 (germline): LNHNV, YYDKDF (reference sequence). The CDR3 consists of 12 residues. The CDR3 sequence: CATSNTSYEQYF. The CDR3 DNA is TGTGCCACCAGCAACACATCCTACGAGCAGTACTTC.

This chain connects TRBV2 to TRBJ2-7; TRBD1 aligns across 11 bases. CDR3 length equals 15 residues. Germline CDR1 and CDR2: SNHLY and FYNNEI. The J segment lost 5 bases and the V segment lost 4 bases, leaving 7 bases of the junction unmatched. The CDR3, as DNA: TGTGCCAGCAGTGGTTTGGGACAGGGGGTAAACGAGCAGTACTTC. This sequence encodes CASSGLGQGVNEQYF. The full variable domain, rest sourced from reference TRBV2 and TRBJ2-7, is EPEVTQTPSHQVTQMGQEVILRCVPISNHLYFYWYRQILGQKVEFLVSFYNNEISEKSEIFDDQFSVERPDGSNFTLKIRSTKLEDSAMYFCASSGLGQGVNEQYFGPGTRLTVT.

Concerning this clone: Other DNA sequences from this sample encode an identical CDR3 as well. The rearrangement joins TRBV11-3 to TRBJ2-1; 10 bases are a match to TRBD2. The ends lost 5 bases at V and 5 bases at J; junction bases unmatched: 6. The CDR3 consists of 15 residues. The V gene's germline CDR1 is SGHNT and CDR2 YENEEA. CDR3 coding DNA: TGTGCCAGCAGCCCCCGCCTAGCGGGGGACAATGAGCAGTTCTTC. The encoded protein is CASSPRLAGDNEQFF. The whole variable domain, remainder taken from reference TRBV11-3 and TRBJ2-1, is EAGVVQSPRYKIIEKKQPVAFWCNPISGHNTLYWYLQNLGQGPELLIRYENEEAVDDSQLPKDRFSAERLKGVDSTLKIQPAELGDSAVYLCASSPRLAGDNEQFFGPGTRLTVL.

This chain links TRBV5-1 with TRBJ1-2; TRBD1 aligns across 10 bases. The junction had 10 bases not matched to a gene; V was cut back by 5 bases and J by 3 bases. CDR1 is SGHRS and CDR2 is YFSETQ in the germline V gene. This CDR3 spans 16 amino acids. The CDR3 nucleotides read TGCGCCAGCAGTTTACTTATTGGGACAGGGGACTATGGCTACACCTTC. Its translation: CASSLLIGTGDYGYTF.

This chain uses TRBV7-3 with TRBJ2-3, with D possibly being TRBD1 (5 bases). Germline-derived CDR1 and CDR2 are SGHTA and FQGTGA. The V and J ends lost 3 bases and 6 bases respectively, with 10 bases between them. The CDR3 covers 13 residues. The CDR3 reads CASSFSGSDTQYF. The DNA for the CDR3 is TGTGCCAGCAGCTTTTCAGGGTCGGATACGCAGTATTTT.

The V and J genes are TRBV5-1 and TRBJ2-2, with TRBD1 matching over 7 bases. This CDR3 has 15 amino acids. The V segment lost 0 bases and the J segment 7 bases; nucleotides outside the gene matches: 6. Germline V CDR1 and CDR2: SGHRS, YFSETQ. The CDR3 sequence is CASSLEGGAGGELFF. The CDR3 DNA follows: TGCGCCAGCAGCTTGGAAGGGGGCGCGGGCGGGGAGCTGTTTTTT. Variable domain in full (rest from reference TRBV5-1 and TRBJ2-2): KAGVTQTPRYLIKTRGQQVTLSCSPISGHRSVSWYQQTPGQGLQFLFEYFSETQRNKGNFPGRFSGRQFSNSRSEMNVSTLELGDSALYLCASSLEGGAGGELFFGEGSRLTVL.

This clone was seen only once. This chain links TRBV25-1 with TRBJ2-4, with 7 bases matching TRBD2. The CDR3 extends over 16 amino acids. The V gene end was trimmed by 3 bases and the J gene end by 2 bases; junction bases not matched to a gene: 7. Germline V gene data show CDR1 as MGHDK and CDR2 as SYGVNS. CDR3 protein: CASSDGRGETKNIQYF. The CDR3, as DNA: TGTGCCAGCAGTGACGGTCGGGGGGAAACCAAAAACATTCAGTACTTC.

The chain combines TRBV5-8 with TRBJ2-7, with a weak D call TRBD1 (8 bases). V lost 0 bases to trimming and J lost 0 bases, with 13 bases between them. The germline V gene has CDR1 SGHTS and CDR2 YDEGEE. The CDR3 consists of 16 residues. Here the CDR3 reads CASSLGTGRASYEQYF. The CDR3 DNA sequence: TGTGCCAGCAGCTTGGGGACAGGGAGGGCCTCCTACGAGCAGTACTTC.

The V gene is TRBV15, the J gene TRBJ2-1; TRBD2 is a possible D gene (5 bases). CDR1 LNHNV and CDR2 YYDKDF come from the germline V gene (reference sequence). The ends were cut back, 4 bases at V and 8 bases at J, with 15 bases in the middle. The CDR3 has 14 amino acids. Written as DNA, the CDR3 is TGTGCCACCAGCAATGGGGAGTTCGTAGATGAGCAGTTCTTC. Translating gives CATSNGEFVDEQFF.

The chain couples TRBV6-5 to TRBJ1-1, with D possibly TRBD1 on 5 matching bases. The germline V and J ends were trimmed by 5 bases and 7 bases, with 14 bases remaining between them. The CDR3 has 13 amino acids. In germline, CDR1 is MNHEY, CDR2 SVGAGI. CDR3 in amino acids: CASSLSSRVEAFF. Here the CDR3 DNA reads TGTGCCAGCAGTCTATCCAGCAGGGTTGAAGCTTTCTTT.

V is TRBV2 and J is TRBJ2-2; 7 bases map to TRBD1. With 4 bases clipped from V and 2 bases from J, the junction kept 4 bases outside the gene matches. The CDR3 spans 15 residues. Germline loops: CDR1 SNHLY, CDR2 FYNNEI. The DNA for the CDR3 is TGTGCCAGCAGTGGGGACAGACTTAACACCGGGGAGCTGTTTTTT. Translating it yields CASSGDRLNTGELFF.

V is TRBV9 and J is TRBJ2-1; 8 bases agree with TRBD2. Trimming cost V 2 bases and J 8 bases; bases outside gene matches: 6. The length of the CDR3 is 14 residues. The germline V gene encodes CDR1 SGDLS and CDR2 YYNGEE. The CDR3 region has the DNA TGTGCCAGCAGCGTTGCGGGAGGTGGGGATGAGCAGTTCTTC. Its protein product is CASSVAGGGDEQFF.

The chain is built from TRBV11-2 and TRBJ1-2; TRBD1 is a possible D gene (5 bases). V was trimmed by 5 bases and J by 4 bases, leaving 17 bases between them. Germline-derived CDR1 and CDR2 are SGHAT and FQNNGV. The CDR3 has 15 residues. The CDR3 region is CASSPGTVGGYGYTF. Here the CDR3 DNA reads TGTGCCAGCAGCCCAGGGACCGTGGGGGGCTATGGCTACACCTTC.

V and J are TRBV29-1 and TRBJ2-3; D is perhaps TRBD1 (5 bases). CDR1 and CDR2 from the germline V gene are SQVTM and ANQGSEA. With 7 bases removed from V and 2 bases from J, the gap between germline ends came to 13 bases. This CDR3 region has 13 residues. The CDR3, as DNA: TGCAGCGCCCTGGCCAGGGTCACAGATACGCAGTATTTT. It yields the protein CSALARVTDTQYF.

This chain joins TRBV5-5 and TRBJ2-2, with 7 positions matching TRBD1. Per the germline V gene, CDR1 is SGHKS and CDR2 is YYEKEE (reference sequence). Germline trimming cut 3 bases from V and 8 bases from J; bases unmatched to any gene: 19. The CDR3 consists of 18 residues. The CDR3 sequence is CASSWNHLQGVGTGELFF. The CDR3 DNA follows: TGTGCCAGCAGCTGGAATCATCTCCAGGGGGTAGGCACTGGGGAGCTGTTTTTT.

The V call is TRBV9, the J call TRBJ2-1; no firm D call. The CDR3 is 14 residues long. Trimming took off 0 bases at V and 10 bases at J, with 14 bases between the two ends. Germline V gene data show CDR1 as SGDLS and CDR2 as YYNGEE. In DNA form, the CDR3 reads TGTGCCAGCAGCGTAGTTGCCGTCCTAAGCGAGCAGTTCTTC. It encodes CASSVVAVLSEQFF.

The V call is TRBV7-6, the J call TRBJ2-1; 7 bases agree with TRBD1. This CDR3 is 15 amino acids long. Germline lookup yields CDR1 SGHVS and CDR2 FNYEAQ. V lost 0 bases, J lost 6 bases, and 5 bases stayed unmatched. As DNA, the CDR3 is TGTGCCAGCAGCTTAGCAGGGACAGACAGCAATGAGCAGTTCTTC. Translation gives CASSLAGTDSNEQFF.

This chain joins TRBV6-1 and TRBJ2-5; TRBD2 agrees at 13 bases. The CDR3 consists of 15 residues. Germline V CDR1 and CDR2: MNHNS, SASEGT. With V trimmed by 5 bases and J by 1 base, 1 base remained unmatched. CDR3 nucleotides: TGTGCCAGCAGTAGACTAGCGGGAGGCCAAGAGACCCAGTACTTC. Amino acids: CASSRLAGGQETQYF.

This chain uses TRBV29-1 with TRBJ1-2, with 8 bases aligning to TRBD1. The CDR3 contains 11 residues. Per the germline V gene, CDR1 is SQVTM and CDR2 is ANQGSEA. With 7 bases clipped from V and 7 bases from J, the junction kept 5 bases outside the gene matches. CDR3 sequence: CSARTGFGYTF. The CDR3 coding sequence is TGCAGCGCTCGGACAGGGTTTGGCTACACCTTC.

CDR3 bases: TGTGCCAGCACCCACGGGGATTTTGGGGCCAAAAACATTCAGTACTTC. Its translation: CASTHGDFGAKNIQYF. The chain links TRBV6-6 to TRBJ2-4, with D perhaps matching TRBD2 (5 bases). The CDR3 consists of 16 residues. Germline CDR1 and CDR2: MNHNY and SVGAGI (reference sequence). V was shortened by 7 bases and J by 1 base, with 17 bases between the two germline ends.

The J gene is TRBJ2-1, the V gene TRBV7-2; 9 positions match TRBD2. J gave up 3 bases and V 4 bases, and 7 bases lay outside the gene matches. In germline, CDR1 is SGHTA, CDR2 FQGNSA. CDR3 size: 16 residues. CDR3: CASSSNSGGHYNEQFF. Written as DNA, the CDR3 is TGTGCCAGCAGCTCAAATAGCGGGGGTCACTACAATGAGCAGTTCTTC.